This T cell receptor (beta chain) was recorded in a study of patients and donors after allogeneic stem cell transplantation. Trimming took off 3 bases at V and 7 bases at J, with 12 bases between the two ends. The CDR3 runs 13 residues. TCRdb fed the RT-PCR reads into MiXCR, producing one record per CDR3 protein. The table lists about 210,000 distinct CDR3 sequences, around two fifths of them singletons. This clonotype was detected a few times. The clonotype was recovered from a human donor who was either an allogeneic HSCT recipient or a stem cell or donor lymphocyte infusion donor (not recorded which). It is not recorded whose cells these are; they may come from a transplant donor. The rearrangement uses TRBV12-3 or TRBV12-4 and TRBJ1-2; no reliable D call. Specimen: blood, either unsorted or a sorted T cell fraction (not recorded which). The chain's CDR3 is CASSLSGRPGYTF. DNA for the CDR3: TGTGCCAGCAGTTTGTCCGGGAGGCCTGGCTACACCTTC.